This TCR beta chain was retrieved from a study of T cell repertoires in cytomegalovirus infection. At the level of the study: Indications came from public TCR beta signatures; they pointed to CMV infection and to a matching HLA type.

TCRdb reanalysed the reads using MiXCR and keeps one entry per CDR3 protein. The sample lists 40,000 to 50,000 distinct CDR3 sequences, 20% occurring once. Germline CDR1 and CDR2: SGHDN and FVKESK. The CDR3 totals 12 residues. V was clipped by 4 bases and J by 8 bases, with 11 bases between them. Overall study findings and caveats: Dominating the ex vivo response were HLA-C-restricted CMV-specific TCR beta clonotypes. Carriers of CMV plus the relevant HLA were identified by cumulative public TCR beta family frequency.

As regards this clonotype: Its antigen is as yet unknown.

Sequencing input: PBMCs, sequenced either directly or after in vitro stimulation (not recorded which). This clonotype was obtained from a human donor in good health (CMV status not recorded). Some clones in this sample may be carry-over from other donors' samples. The V gene is TRBV14, the J gene TRBJ1-1, with D uncertain. The CDR3 loop reads CASSLGPLEAFF. The CDR3 DNA is TGTGCCAGCAGCCTCGGACCATTAGAAGCTTTCTTT.